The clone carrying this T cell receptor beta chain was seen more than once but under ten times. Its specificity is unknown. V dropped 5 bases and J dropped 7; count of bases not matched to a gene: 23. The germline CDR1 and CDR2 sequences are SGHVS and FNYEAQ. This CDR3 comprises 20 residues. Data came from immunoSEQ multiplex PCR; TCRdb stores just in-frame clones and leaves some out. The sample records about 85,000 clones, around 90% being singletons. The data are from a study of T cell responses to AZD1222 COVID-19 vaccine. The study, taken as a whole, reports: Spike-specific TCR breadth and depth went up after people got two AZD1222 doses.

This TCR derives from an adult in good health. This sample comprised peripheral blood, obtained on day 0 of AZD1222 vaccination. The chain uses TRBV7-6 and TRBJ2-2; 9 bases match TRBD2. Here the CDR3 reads CASSPRGPTGGRAFGGELFF. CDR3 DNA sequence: TGTGCCAGCAGCCCCCGAGGGCCCACGGGCGGGAGGGCTTTTGGCGGGGAGCTGTTTTTT. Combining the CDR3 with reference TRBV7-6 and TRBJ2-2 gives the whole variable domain GAGVSQSPRYKVTKRGQDVALRCDPISGHVSLYWYRQALGQGPEFLTYFNYEAQQDKSGLPNDRFSAERPEGSISTLTIQRTEQRDSAMYRCASSPRGPTGGRAFGGELFFGEGSRLTVL.